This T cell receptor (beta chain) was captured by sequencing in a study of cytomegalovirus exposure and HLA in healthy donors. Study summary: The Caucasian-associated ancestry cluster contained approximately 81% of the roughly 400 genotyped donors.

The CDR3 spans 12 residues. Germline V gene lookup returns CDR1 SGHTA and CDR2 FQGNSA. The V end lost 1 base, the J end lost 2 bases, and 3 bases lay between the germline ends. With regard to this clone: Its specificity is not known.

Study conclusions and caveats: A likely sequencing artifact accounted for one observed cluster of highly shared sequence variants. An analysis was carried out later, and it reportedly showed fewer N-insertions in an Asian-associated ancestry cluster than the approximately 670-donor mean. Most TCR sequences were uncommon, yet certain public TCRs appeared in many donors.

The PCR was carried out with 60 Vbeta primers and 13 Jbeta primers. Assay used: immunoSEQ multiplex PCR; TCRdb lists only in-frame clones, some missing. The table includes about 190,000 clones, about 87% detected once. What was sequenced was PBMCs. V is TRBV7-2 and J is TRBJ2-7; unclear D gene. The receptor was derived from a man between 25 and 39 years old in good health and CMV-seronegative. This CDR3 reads CASSLVAYEQYF. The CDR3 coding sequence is TGTGCCAGCAGCTTAGTCGCCTACGAGCAGTACTTC.